A selection of T cell receptor beta chains follows, all from one sample in a study of T-cell memory formation after mild COVID-19. TCRdb fed the 5' RACE reads into MiXCR, producing one record per CDR3 protein. This table has 450,000 to 650,000 distinct CDR3 sequences, approximately 18% appearing once. The sample consisted of PBMCs or a T cell subset sorted from them (not recorded which). These receptors all come from an adult woman who had mild COVID-19 (a few samples of this study predate the infection). Cell type and time point are not known. CDR3s include the opening cysteine and the closing phenylalanine or tryptophan. A D gene is named only where the DNA matches it firmly. For some rows the clone size is stated as once, few or many, or as a class when expanded; others skip it.

>TRBV6-5|TRBJ1-2|.|.
TGTGCCAGCAGCCCCGGGGGCAGCGGGTATGGCTACACCTTC
CASSPGGSGYGYTF
>TRBV11-2|TRBJ2-1|.|.
TGTGCCAGCGAACCCTCGATCGGCAATGAGCAGTTCTTC
CASEPSIGNEQFF
>TRBV6-6|TRBJ1-1|.|.
TGTGCCAGCAGTTACTCGGTAGGGGAAGAAGCTTTCTTT
CASSYSVGEEAFF
>TRBV4-1|TRBJ2-5|.|.
TGCGCCAGCAGCCAAGGAAGGGGGCGGGGGACCCAAGAGACCCAGTACTTC
CASSQGRGRGTQETQYF
>TRBV7-2|TRBJ2-2|few|TRBD2
TGTGCCAGCAGCTTCACTAGCGGGAGTGACACCGGGGAGCTGTTTTTT
CASSFTSGSDTGELFF
>TRBV7-9|TRBJ2-1|few|.
TGTGCCAGCAGCTTAGTCACACAGGGATCCCAAAATGAGCAGTTCTTC
CASSLVTQGSQNEQFF
>TRBV18|TRBJ1-5|few|.
TGTGCCAGCTCGAGCGGAATCCCTGGCAATCAGCCCCAGCATTTT
CASSSGIPGNQPQHF
>TRBV6-6|TRBJ2-6|few|TRBD1
TGTGCCAGTCTAGGACAGGGGGAAATTATACATGGCGCTGGGGCCAACGTCCTGACTTTC
CASLGQGEIIHGAGANVLTF
>TRBV5-1|TRBJ1-2|few|.
TGCGCCAGCAGCCCCAACAGGGAGCGGGATGGCTACACCTTC
CASSPNRERDGYTF
>TRBV5-5|TRBJ2-2|few|.
TGTGCCAGCAGTTGGGACTTGCACGGGGAGCTGTTTTTT
CASSWDLHGELFF
>TRBV12-3/TRBV12-4|TRBJ2-5|many|.
TGTGCCAGCAGCCTAAGGAGCGGTAAAGAGACCCAGTACTTC
CASSLRSGKETQYF
>TRBV27|TRBJ1-1|few|.
TGTGCCAGCAGTACTCGGACGGTGGGGAACACTGAAGCTTTCTTT
CASSTRTVGNTEAFF
>TRBV20-1|TRBJ2-6|few|TRBD2
TGCAGTGCTAGAAAGAGCGGGGCTGGGGCCAACGTCCTGACTTTC
CSARKSGAGANVLTF
>TRBV12-3/TRBV12-4|TRBJ2-7|.|.
TGTGCCAGCAGCGAGTCTTACGTAGAGAGGACCTACGAGCAGTACTTC
CASSESYVERTYEQYF
>TRBV7-6|TRBJ2-7|.|.
TGTGCCAGCAGCCCCAACTTCGGGGGGCGCTCCTACGAGCAGTACTTC
CASSPNFGGRSYEQYF
>TRBV23-1|TRBJ2-7|once|TRBD2
TGCGCCAGCAGTCAATCGGGGGAGGGGCGACCCTACGAGCAGTACTTC
CASSQSGEGRPYEQYF
>TRBV12-3/TRBV12-4|TRBJ1-4|.|.
TGTGCCAGCATGGGGGGGGCCCAGTTTAATGAAAAACTGTTTTTT
CASMGGAQFNEKLFF
>TRBV3-1|TRBJ1-4|once|.
TGTGCCAGCAGCCACAGACAGGCTAATGAAAAACTGTTTTTT
CASSHRQANEKLFF
>TRBV4-2|TRBJ1-4|.|.
TGTGCCAGCAGCCAAGCGGAACAGTGGGAAAAACTGTTTTTT
CASSQAEQWEKLFF
>TRBV6-5|TRBJ1-3|few|.
TGTGCCAGCAACTCGGGAAACACCATATATTTT
CASNSGNTIYF
>TRBV2|TRBJ2-2|.|.
TGTGCCAGCACGACGCAGGATTTTTTTGTTCCCGGGGAGCTGTTTTTT
CASTTQDFFVPGELFF
>TRBV5-6|TRBJ2-3|.|.
TGTGCCAGCAGCTTGGGTCTAGGTACTGCAGATACGCAGTATTTT
CASSLGLGTADTQYF
>TRBV6-6|TRBJ2-5|few|.
TGTGCCAGCAGGATAACAGAGATCGGATATAAAGAGACCCAGTACTTC
CASRITEIGYKETQYF
>TRBV9|TRBJ2-1|.|.
TGTGCCAGCAGCGAAGCGGACTCCTACAATGAGCAGTTCTTC
CASSEADSYNEQFF
>TRBV12-3/TRBV12-4|TRBJ2-3|many|TRBD2
TGTGCCAGCAGACCTCTACTAGCGGTGTACACAGATACGCAGTATTTT
CASRPLLAVYTDTQYF
>TRBV7-3|TRBJ2-3|.|TRBD2
TGTGCCAGCAGCCTCGCCCAGGGACTAGCAGGTGCAGATACGCAGTATTTT
CASSLAQGLAGADTQYF
>TRBV7-9|TRBJ2-1|few|TRBD2
TGTGCCAGCAGCTTAGAGCAGAAAGGCGGGAGGACTCTACACAATGAGCAGTTCTTC
CASSLEQKGGRTLHNEQFF
>TRBV3-1|TRBJ1-3|few|TRBD1
TGTGCCAGCAGCCACCCACAGGGGCCCGTCTCTGGAAACACCATATATTTT
CASSHPQGPVSGNTIYF
>TRBV9|TRBJ2-4|.|TRBD2
TGTGCCAGCAGCAGGGGCGGGGAGGGACTAAACATTCAGTACTTC
CASSRGGEGLNIQYF
>TRBV29-1|TRBJ2-1|many|TRBD2
TGCAGCGGCAGCGGGGGGGCCTCCTACAATGAGCAGTTCTTC
CSGSGGASYNEQFF
>TRBV7-9|TRBJ1-1|many|.
TGTGCCAGCAGCTTAATGGCTGAAGCTTTCTTT
CASSLMAEAFF
>TRBV11-3|TRBJ2-1|.|TRBD2
TGTGCCAGCAGCTTTAGCGGGGGGGTCCTGGATGAGCAGTTCTTC
CASSFSGGVLDEQFF
>TRBV7-8|TRBJ2-1|few|TRBD2
TGTGCCAGCAGCTCAGTAGCGGGGGGGCCTGGATACAATGAGCAGTTCTTC
CASSSVAGGPGYNEQFF
>TRBV7-9|TRBJ1-2|.|TRBD1
TGTGCCAGCAGCCAAGACAGGGGACGTGATGGCTACACCTTC
CASSQDRGRDGYTF
>TRBV5-5|TRBJ2-7|many|TRBD1
TGTGCCAGCAGCGGAGGACAGGGGGCGAAGGAGTACTTC
CASSGGQGAKEYF
>TRBV18|TRBJ2-1|few|TRBD2
TGTGCCAGCTCACCACACGACCTAATGGGGGGGTTCGCGGCAAATGAGCAGTTCTTC
CASSPHDLMGGFAANEQFF
>TRBV5-1|TRBJ2-7|few|.
TGCGCCAGCAGCGCCCGTGTGTGGGAGCAGTACTTC
CASSARVWEQYF
>TRBV28|TRBJ2-2|few|.
TGTGCCAGCAGCCACGCCGCAGGAGGAACCGGGGAGCTGTTTTTT
CASSHAAGGTGELFF
>TRBV5-6|TRBJ2-5|.|TRBD1
TGTGCCAGCAGCTTGTCCGGGACAGGGGGTTGGGAGACCCAGTACTTC
CASSLSGTGGWETQYF
>TRBV11-1|TRBJ2-2|.|TRBD2
TGTGCCAGCAGCTTTGAACTAGCGGACACGTTCGGGGAGCTGTTTTTT
CASSFELADTFGELFF
>TRBV5-1|TRBJ2-4|many|.
TGCGCCAGCAGCTTGAACGGGGGTGAATACATTCAGTACTTC
CASSLNGGEYIQYF
>TRBV4-2|TRBJ1-1|many|.
TGTGCCAGCAGCCAGGCCGGGACTAGCGCGTACACTGAAGCTTTCTTT
CASSQAGTSAYTEAFF
>TRBV20-1|TRBJ2-2|.|.
TGCAGTGCTAGGGATAAACAGGGGAACACCGGGGAGCTGTTTTTT
CSARDKQGNTGELFF
>TRBV9|TRBJ2-7|few|.
TGTGCCAGCAGCCCCCCCCAGGGACGATGGTTGTACTTC
CASSPPQGRWLYF
>TRBV10-3|TRBJ2-3|few|.
TGTGCCATCAGTGAGCCGGGACAAGGACGCACAGATACGCAGTATTTT
CAISEPGQGRTDTQYF
>TRBV7-9|TRBJ2-1|.|TRBD2
TGTGCCAGCAGCCCACGCGGTAGCGGGAGAGTCAATGAGCAGTTCTTC
CASSPRGSGRVNEQFF
>TRBV7-2|TRBJ2-1|many|.
TGTGCCAGCAGCCTTAATCAGGGGAATGAGCAGTTCTTC
CASSLNQGNEQFF
>TRBV12-3/TRBV12-4|TRBJ2-7|.|.
TGTGCCAGCAGTTTCGGCAGGGCAGCCTACGAGCAGTACTTC
CASSFGRAAYEQYF
>TRBV24-1|TRBJ2-6|few|TRBD1
TGTGCCACCAGTGAGTCACAGGGGTCTGGGGCCAACGTCCTGACTTTC
CATSESQGSGANVLTF
>TRBV18|TRBJ1-1|.|.
TGTGCCAGCTCACCAGGGAAGGGAAACACTGAAGCTTTCTTT
CASSPGKGNTEAFF
>TRBV3-1|TRBJ2-5|.|.
TGTGCCAGCAGCCAAGCCCCTCCACGGCCCCAGTACTTC
CASSQAPPRPQYF
>TRBV6-5|TRBJ2-2|.|.
TGTGCCAGCAGTTTAACCGGCTCGACCGGGGAGCTGTTTTTT
CASSLTGSTGELFF
>TRBV2|TRBJ1-6|.|.
TGTGCCAGCAGACCGGACCGCGCCACCTATAATTCACCCCTCCACTTT
CASRPDRATYNSPLHF
>TRBV6-6|TRBJ1-1|once|.
TGTGCCAGCAGTTACTCGGAGGTCTTCACTGAAGCTTTCTTT
CASSYSEVFTEAFF
>TRBV7-2|TRBJ2-3|many|TRBD2
TGTGCCAGCAGCGGAATGGGACTACCAGATACGCAGTATTTT
CASSGMGLPDTQYF
>TRBV12-3/TRBV12-4|TRBJ2-5|few|.
TGTGCCAGCAGTTTTCATGGGGGGCGGGAGACCCAGTACTTC
CASSFHGGRETQYF
>TRBV27|TRBJ1-4|.|TRBD1
TGTGCCAGCAGTTTGTCGGGACAGGGGATGGGTTATGAAAAACTGTTTTTT
CASSLSGQGMGYEKLFF